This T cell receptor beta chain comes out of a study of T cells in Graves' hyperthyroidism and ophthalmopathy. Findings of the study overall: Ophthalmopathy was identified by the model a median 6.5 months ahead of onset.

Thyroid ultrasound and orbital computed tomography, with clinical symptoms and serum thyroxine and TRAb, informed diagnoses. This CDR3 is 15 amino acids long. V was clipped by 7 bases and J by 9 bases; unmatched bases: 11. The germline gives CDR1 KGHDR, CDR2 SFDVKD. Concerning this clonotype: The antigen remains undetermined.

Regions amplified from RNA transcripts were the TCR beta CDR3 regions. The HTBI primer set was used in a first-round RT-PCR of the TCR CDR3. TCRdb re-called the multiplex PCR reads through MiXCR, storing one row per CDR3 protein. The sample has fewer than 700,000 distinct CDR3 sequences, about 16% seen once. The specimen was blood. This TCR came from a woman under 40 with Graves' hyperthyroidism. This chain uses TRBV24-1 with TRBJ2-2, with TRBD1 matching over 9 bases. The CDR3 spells CATSSGTGWARELFF. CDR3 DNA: TGTGCCACCAGCTCCGGGACAGGGTGGGCTCGGGAGCTGTTTTTT.